These T cell receptor beta chains were read from a single sample in a study of blood T cell repertoires in COVID-19. Assay: immunoSEQ multiplex PCR; the TCRdb copy retains only in-frame clones and omits some. The data hold a few hundred thousand clones, with around 85% observed a single time. The sequenced material came from peripheral blood. These receptors all come from a woman aged 18-29 years with acute or convalescent COVID-19. CDR3s include the opening cysteine and the closing phenylalanine or tryptophan. A D gene is named only where the DNA matches it firmly. Only some rows state a clone size, as once, few, many or a class for expanded clones.

CDR3 protein	CDR3 DNA	D gene	J gene	V gene	clone size
CASSQGLAGVPPYNEQFF	TGTGCCAGCAGCCAAGGTTTAGCGGGGGTCCCCCCCTACAATGAGCAGTTCTTC	TRBD2	TRBJ2-1	TRBV3-1/TRBV3-2	.
CATSGGQGWDGEQFF	TGTGCCACCAGTGGCGGACAGGGATGGGACGGTGAGCAGTTCTTC	TRBD1	TRBJ2-1	TRBV24-1	.
CASGLATWETQYF	TGTGCTAGTGGTCTGGCTACTTGGGAGACCCAGTACTTC	.	TRBJ2-5	TRBV12-5	.
CASSEDRGAYGYTF	TGTGCCAGCAGTGAAGACAGGGGGGCCTATGGCTACACCTTC	TRBD1	TRBJ1-2	TRBV2	few
CATRGTKFTDTQYF	TGTGCCACCCGAGGGACTAAATTCACAGATACGCAGTATTTT	TRBD2	TRBJ2-3	TRBV3-1/TRBV3-2	.
CASNQLAGGRDTQYF	TGTGCCAGCAACCAACTAGCGGGGGGGCGGGATACGCAGTATTTT	TRBD2	TRBJ2-3	TRBV6-5	.
CASNLINPGRQDTQYF	TGTGCCAGCAATCTCATTAACCCCGGGAGACAAGATACGCAGTATTTT	.	TRBJ2-3	TRBV28	.
CASSTGGYTEAFF	TGTGCCAGCAGCACTGGAGGGTACACTGAAGCTTTCTTT	.	TRBJ1-1	TRBV9	.
CASSVGSDTQYF	TGTGCCAGCAGCGTAGGTAGCGACACGCAGTATTTT	.	TRBJ2-3	TRBV9	.
CASSLSGTREAFF	TGTGCCAGCAGTTTGAGCGGAACTAGGGAAGCTTTCTTT	.	TRBJ1-1	TRBV28	.
CASSLLQGSEQFF	TGCGCCAGCAGCTTATTACAGGGAAGTGAGCAGTTCTTC	.	TRBJ2-1	TRBV5-1	.
CAISESGRGDYGYTF	TGTGCCATCAGTGAGTCGGGGAGGGGTGACTATGGCTACACCTTC	.	TRBJ1-2	TRBV10-3	few
CATSRKGAVETQYF	TGTGCCACCAGTCGTAAGGGGGCCGTAGAGACCCAGTACTTC	TRBD1	TRBJ2-5	TRBV24-1	.